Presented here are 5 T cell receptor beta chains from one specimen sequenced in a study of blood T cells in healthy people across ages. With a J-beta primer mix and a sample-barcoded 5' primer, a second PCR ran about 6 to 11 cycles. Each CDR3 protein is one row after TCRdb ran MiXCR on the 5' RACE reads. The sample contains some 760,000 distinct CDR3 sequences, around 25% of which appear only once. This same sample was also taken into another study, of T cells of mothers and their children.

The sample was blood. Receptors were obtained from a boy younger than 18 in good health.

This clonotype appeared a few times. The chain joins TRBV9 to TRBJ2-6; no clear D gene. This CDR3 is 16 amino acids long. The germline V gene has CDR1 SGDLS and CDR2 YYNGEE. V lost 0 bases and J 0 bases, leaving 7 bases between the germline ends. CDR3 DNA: TGTGCCAGCAGCGTAGGGCCGAACTCTGGGGCCAACGTCCTGACTTTC. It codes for CASSVGPNSGANVLTF.

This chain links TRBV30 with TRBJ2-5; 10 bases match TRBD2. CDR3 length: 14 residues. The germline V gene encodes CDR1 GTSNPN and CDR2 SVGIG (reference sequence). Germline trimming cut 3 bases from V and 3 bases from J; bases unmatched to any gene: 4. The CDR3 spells CAWSKLAGKETQYF. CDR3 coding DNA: TGTGCCTGGAGCAAACTAGCGGGGAAAGAGACCCAGTACTTC.

The CDR3 nucleotides are TGTGCCAGCAGCTTAGTCCAGGGAGTTGGCTACACCTTC. Translating it yields CASSLVQGVGYTF. This chain uses TRBV7-8 with TRBJ1-2, with TRBD1 as a possible D gene (5 bases). With 1 base removed from V and 7 bases from J, the gap between germline ends came to 10 bases. CDR1 SGHVS and CDR2 FQNEAQ come from the germline V gene. CDR3 size: 13 residues. The full variable domain, completed using reference TRBV7-8 and TRBJ1-2, is GAGVSQSPRYKVAKRGQDVALRCDPISGHVSLFWYQQALGQGPEFLTYFQNEAQLDKSGLPSDRFFAERPEGSVSTLKIQRTQQEDSAVYLCASSLVQGVGYTFGSGTRLTVV.

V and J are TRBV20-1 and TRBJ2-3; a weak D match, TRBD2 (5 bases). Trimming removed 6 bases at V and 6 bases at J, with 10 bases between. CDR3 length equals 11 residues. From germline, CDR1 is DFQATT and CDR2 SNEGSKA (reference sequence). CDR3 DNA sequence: TGCAGTGCAACACTAGGGGATACGCAGTATTTT. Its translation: CSATLGDTQYF.

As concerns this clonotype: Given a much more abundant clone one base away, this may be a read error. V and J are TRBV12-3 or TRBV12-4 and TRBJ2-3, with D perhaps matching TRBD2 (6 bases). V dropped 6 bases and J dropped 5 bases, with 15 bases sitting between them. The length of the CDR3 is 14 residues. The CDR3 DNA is TGTGCCAGCAGGCGACCTGCGGGGATAGATACGCAGTATTTT. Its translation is CASRRPAGIDTQYF.